Below are 16 T cell receptor beta chains sequenced from a single sample in a study of control samples from healthy donors and cancer patients. The protocol was immunoSEQ multiplex PCR, while the TCRdb copy is restricted to in-frame clones and leaves out a portion. This repertoire shows 71,000 or so clones, roughly nine tenths found once; its top ten account for around 20%. The specimen sequenced was PBMCs. The source is a man in his 60s with lung cancer.

This clone occurred many times. The chain joins TRBV7-9 to TRBJ1-2; no definite D call. Germline CDR1 is SEHNR and CDR2 is FQNEAQ (reference sequence). The CDR3 runs 14 residues. V dropped 3 bases and J dropped 1 base, with 9 bases sitting between them. In DNA form, the CDR3 reads TGTGCCAGCAGCTTTGCAGGAGATAACTATGGCTACACCTTC. This encodes CASSFAGDNYGYTF.

V is TRBV5-1 and J is TRBJ2-3; 9 bases line up with TRBD2. There are 15 residues in the CDR3. V lost 4 bases, J lost 5 bases, and 8 bases stayed unmatched. CDR1 is SGHRS and CDR2 is YFSETQ in the germline V gene. CDR3: CASSPLAGPGDTQYF. DNA for the CDR3: TGCGCCAGCAGCCCGCTAGCGGGGCCAGGAGATACGCAGTATTTT.

This sequence joins TRBV6-1 and TRBJ1-4, with D unresolved. The CDR3 extends over 14 amino acids. Deletions cut 2 bases from V and 3 bases from J, with 7 bases between. Germline-derived CDR1 and CDR2 are MNHNS and SASEGT. CDR3 DNA sequence: TGTGCCAGCAGTGAAAACGGGTCTAATGAAAAACTGTTTTTT. Protein sequence: CASSENGSNEKLFF.

This chain uses TRBV4-1 with TRBJ1-6, with D perhaps TRBD1 (5 bases). V gave up 0 bases and J gave up 7 bases, with 13 bases separating them. Germline loops: CDR1 MGHRA, CDR2 YSYEKL. CDR3 size: 16 residues. The CDR3 reads CASSQDGRGWNSPLHF. Written as DNA, the CDR3 is TGCGCCAGCAGCCAAGACGGGAGGGGATGGAATTCACCCCTCCACTTT.

The chain links TRBV10-1 to TRBJ2-2; no clear D gene. Trimming cost V 6 bases and J 4 bases, with 6 bases left between them. This CDR3 has 12 residues. CDR1 is WNHNN and CDR2 is SYGVQD in the germline V gene (reference sequence). The CDR3 region has the DNA TGCGCCAGCAGAGGCGGCACCGGGGAGCTGTTTTTT. This codes for CASRGGTGELFF.

The chain employs TRBV24-1 and TRBJ1-6; D gene uncertain. CDR1 is KGHDR and CDR2 is SFDVKD in the germline V gene. The CDR3 is made up of 14 amino acids. The V gene lost 1 base and the J gene lost 7 bases, with 7 bases spanning the gap. DNA for the CDR3: TGTGCCACCAGTGATTTACCCCAAAATTCACCCCTCCACTTT. It specifies CATSDLPQNSPLHF.

The chain carries TRBV5-4 and TRBJ2-1; 8 bases map to TRBD1. This CDR3 is 16 amino acids long. The V gene end was trimmed by 4 bases and the J gene end by 0 bases; junction bases not matched to a gene: 6. Germline V gene sequence: CDR1 SGHNT, CDR2 YYREEE (reference sequence). CDR3 residues: CASSRRTGSSYNEQFF. In DNA form, the CDR3 reads TGTGCCAGCAGCAGGAGGACAGGGAGCTCCTACAATGAGCAGTTCTTC.

The chain employs TRBV7-8 and TRBJ1-5, with D possibly being TRBD1 (5 bases). There are 17 residues in the CDR3. V dropped 1 base and J dropped 0 bases, with 13 bases sitting between them. The germline V gene has CDR1 SGHVS and CDR2 FQNEAQ. Written as DNA, the CDR3 is TGTGCCAGCAGCTTAGGTTCTCGGGGGGGTAGCAATCAGCCCCAGCATTTT. Its protein product is CASSLGSRGGSNQPQHF.

This rearrangement joins TRBV10-1 to TRBJ1-2; possible D gene TRBD1, 5 bases. The ends were cut back, 6 bases at V and 3 bases at J, with 8 bases in the middle. Germline assignment: CDR1 WNHNN and CDR2 SYGVQD (reference sequence). There are 12 residues in the CDR3. The CDR3 protein is CASSDSDYGYTF. CDR3 DNA: TGCGCCAGCAGCGACAGTGACTATGGCTACACCTTC.

This chain links TRBV7-2 with TRBJ1-5, with TRBD1 matching over 9 bases. Germline V gives CDR1 SGHTA, CDR2 FQGNSA. This CDR3 is 14 amino acids long. V lost 4 bases to trimming and J lost 10 bases; unmatched junction nucleotides: 8. The CDR3 DNA is TGTGCCAGCAGCTCTCCCGGGACAGGGAAACCCCAGCATTTT. Translation gives CASSSPGTGKPQHF.

The chain employs TRBV5-1 and TRBJ1-1; D gene ambiguous. The germline V and J ends were trimmed by 0 bases and 1 base, with 7 bases remaining between them. CDR3 length: 14 residues. Germline CDR1 and CDR2: SGHRS and YFSETQ. Written as DNA, the CDR3 is TGCGCCAGCAGCTTGGGGCCATCGAACACTGAAGCTTTCTTT. Translation gives CASSLGPSNTEAFF.

V and J are TRBV7-6 and TRBJ2-3; TRBD1 aligns across 12 bases. Trimming at V came to 2 bases and at J to 3 bases, leaving 9 bases not matched to a gene. Germline values: CDR1 SGHVS, CDR2 FNYEAQ. The CDR3 runs 18 residues. CDR3 sequence: CASSLQGQGARGTDTQYF. The CDR3 DNA is TGTGCCAGCAGCTTACAGGGACAGGGGGCGAGAGGAACAGATACGCAGTATTTT.

V gene TRBV6-6 combines with J gene TRBJ1-1; no reliable D call. The CDR3 runs 13 residues. Germline CDR1 reads MNHNY; CDR2 reads SVGAGI (reference sequence). The V gene lost 8 bases and the J gene lost 3 bases, with 13 bases spanning the gap. The CDR3 reads CASGFNGDTEAFF. The DNA of the CDR3 is TGTGCCAGCGGATTTAACGGGGACACTGAAGCTTTCTTT.

The rearrangement links TRBV9 to TRBJ1-1, with D uncertain. CDR1 is SGDLS and CDR2 is YYNGEE in the germline V gene. The CDR3 contains 16 residues. Trimming shortened V by 3 bases and J by 0 bases, and 15 bases separated the two germline ends. For the CDR3, the DNA is TGTGCCAGCAGCGCCCATGGGAATTCCATGAACACTGAAGCTTTCTTT. As protein: CASSAHGNSMNTEAFF.

This chain uses TRBV14 with TRBJ1-1, with D possibly TRBD1 on 5 matching bases. This CDR3 has 12 residues. Germline lookup yields CDR1 SGHDN and CDR2 FVKESK. V gave up 6 bases and J gave up 4 bases, with 9 bases separating them. The CDR3 coding sequence is TGTGCCAGCAGGCAGGGAGTCACTGAAGCTTTCTTT. Protein product: CASRQGVTEAFF. The variable domain in full, completed from reference TRBV14 and TRBJ1-1, reads EAGVTQFPSHSVIEKGQTVTLRCDPISGHDNLYWYRRVMGKEIKFLLHFVKESKQDESGMPNNRFLAERTGGTYSTLKVQPAELEDSGVYFCASRQGVTEAFFGQGTRLTVV.

The chain is built from TRBV2 and TRBJ2-4; TRBD2 might be the D (6 bases). The germline V gene encodes CDR1 SNHLY and CDR2 FYNNEI. Trimming took 8 bases from V and 0 from J, leaving 14 bases between them. The CDR3 has 15 amino acids. The CDR3 DNA reads as TGTGCCAGCGCCGGGACTTTACTAGCCAAAAACATTCAGTACTTC. The encoded protein is CASAGTLLAKNIQYF.